The sequence of this TCR beta chain was determined in a study of shared clonotypes between healthy human individuals. Across the whole study: Three plates each covered CD4 naive and memory; CD8 naive two, CD8 memory one.

V was cut by 7 bases and J by 1 base, with 17 bases left in between. CDR1 and CDR2 from the germline V gene are SNHLY and FYNNEI. The CDR3 is 15 amino acids. Each sorted subset replicate got 200 ng genomic DNA, 25,000 to 35,000 genomes. Clones were read by immunoSEQ multiplex PCR, and TCRdb kept only the in-frame ones, dropping some. In the table there are roughly 1,600,000 clones, less than 99% of which are singletons. The sequenced material came from naive CD4+ T cells sorted from blood. Subset reported: CD45RA+ positively selected. V usage is TRBV2 and J usage is TRBJ2-7; perhaps TRBD2 as D (5 bases). This receptor was taken from a man aged 25 to 40 in good health. CDR3 DNA sequence: TGTGCCAGCACCCCGACGCGGGCCGGTTCCTACGAGCAGTACTTC. Protein sequence: CASTPTRAGSYEQYF.